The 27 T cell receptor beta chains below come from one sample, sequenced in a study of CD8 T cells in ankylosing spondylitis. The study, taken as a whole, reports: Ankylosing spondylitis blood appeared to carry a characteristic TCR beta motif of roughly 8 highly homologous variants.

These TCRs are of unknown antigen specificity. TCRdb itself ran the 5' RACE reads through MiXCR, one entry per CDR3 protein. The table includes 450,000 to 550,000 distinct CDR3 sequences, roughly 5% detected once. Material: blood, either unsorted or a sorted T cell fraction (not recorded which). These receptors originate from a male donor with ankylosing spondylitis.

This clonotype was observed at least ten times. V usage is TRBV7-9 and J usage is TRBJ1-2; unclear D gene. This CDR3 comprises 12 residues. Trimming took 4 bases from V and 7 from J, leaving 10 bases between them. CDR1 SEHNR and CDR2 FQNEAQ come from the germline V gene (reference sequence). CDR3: CASSSRTFGYTF. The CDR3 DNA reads TGTGCCAGCAGCTCCCGGACCTTTGGCTACACCTTC. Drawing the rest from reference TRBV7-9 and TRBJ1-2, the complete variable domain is DTGVSQNPRHKITKRGQNVTFRCDPISEHNRLYWYRQTLGQGPEFLTYFQNEAQLEKSRLLSDRFSAERPKGSFSTLEIQRTEQGDSAMYLCASSSRTFGYTFGSGTRLTVV.

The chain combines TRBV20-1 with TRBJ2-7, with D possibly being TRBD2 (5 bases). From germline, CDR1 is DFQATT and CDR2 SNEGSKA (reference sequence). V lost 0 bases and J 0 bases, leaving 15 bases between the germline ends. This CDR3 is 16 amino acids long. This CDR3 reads CSARDPSGSSSYEQYF. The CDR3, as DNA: TGCAGTGCTAGAGATCCCAGCGGATCGAGCTCCTACGAGCAGTACTTC.

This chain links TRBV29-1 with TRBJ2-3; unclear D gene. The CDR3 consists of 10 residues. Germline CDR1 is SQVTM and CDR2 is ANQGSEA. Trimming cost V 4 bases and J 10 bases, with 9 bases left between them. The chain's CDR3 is CSVVRTAQYF. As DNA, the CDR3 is TGCAGCGTTGTGCGGACGGCGCAGTATTTT.

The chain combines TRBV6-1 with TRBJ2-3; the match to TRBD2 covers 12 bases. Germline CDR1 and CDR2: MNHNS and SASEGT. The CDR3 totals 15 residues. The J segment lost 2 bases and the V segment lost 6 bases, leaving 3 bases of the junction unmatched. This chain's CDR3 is CASRWTSGTTDTQYF. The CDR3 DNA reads TGTGCCAGCAGATGGACTAGCGGGACCACAGATACGCAGTATTTT.

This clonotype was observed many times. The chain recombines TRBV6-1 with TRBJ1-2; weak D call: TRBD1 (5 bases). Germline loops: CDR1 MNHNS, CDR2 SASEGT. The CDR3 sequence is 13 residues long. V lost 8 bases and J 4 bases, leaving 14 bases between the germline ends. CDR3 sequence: CASLGQGAYGYTF. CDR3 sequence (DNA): TGTGCCAGCTTGGGGCAGGGCGCCTATGGCTACACCTTC.

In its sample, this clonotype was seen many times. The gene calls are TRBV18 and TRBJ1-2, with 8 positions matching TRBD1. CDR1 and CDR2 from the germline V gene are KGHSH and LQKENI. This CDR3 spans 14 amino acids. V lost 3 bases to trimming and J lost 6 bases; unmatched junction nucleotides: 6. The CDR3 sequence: CASSPLTGGNGYTF. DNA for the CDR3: TGTGCCAGCTCACCTTTAACAGGGGGGAATGGCTACACCTTC.

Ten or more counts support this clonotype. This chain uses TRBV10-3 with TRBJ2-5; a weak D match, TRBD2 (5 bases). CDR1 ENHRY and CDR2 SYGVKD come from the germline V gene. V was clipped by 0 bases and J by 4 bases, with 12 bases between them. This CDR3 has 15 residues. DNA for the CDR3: TGTGCCATCAGTGAGTCGAGAGGGTCGGGAGAGACCCAGTACTTC. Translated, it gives CAISESRGSGETQYF.

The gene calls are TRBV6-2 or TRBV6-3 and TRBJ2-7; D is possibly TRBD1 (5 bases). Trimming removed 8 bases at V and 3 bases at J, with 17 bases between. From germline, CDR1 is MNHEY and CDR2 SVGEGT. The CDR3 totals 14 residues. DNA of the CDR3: TGTGCCAGCGTACGAGACAGAAATTACTACGAGCAGTACTTC. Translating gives CASVRDRNYYEQYF.

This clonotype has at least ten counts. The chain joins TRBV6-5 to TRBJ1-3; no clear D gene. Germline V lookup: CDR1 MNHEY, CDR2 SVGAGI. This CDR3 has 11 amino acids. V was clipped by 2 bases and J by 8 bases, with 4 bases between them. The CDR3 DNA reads TGTGCCAGCAGTTACGGGCACACCATATATTTT. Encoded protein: CASSYGHTIYF.

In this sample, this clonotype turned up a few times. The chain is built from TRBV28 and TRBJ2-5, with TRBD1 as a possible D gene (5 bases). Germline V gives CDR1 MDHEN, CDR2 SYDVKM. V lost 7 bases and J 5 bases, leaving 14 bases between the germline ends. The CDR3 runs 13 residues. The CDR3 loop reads CASTETGTETQYF. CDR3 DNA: TGTGCCAGCACCGAAACAGGAACTGAGACCCAGTACTTC.

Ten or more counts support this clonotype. CDR3 in amino acids: CASSYQQGTEAFF. CDR3 DNA sequence: TGTGCCAGCAGTTACCAGCAGGGGACTGAAGCTTTCTTT. The rearrangement links TRBV12-3 or TRBV12-4 to TRBJ1-1, with D possibly being TRBD1 (6 bases). The CDR3 runs 13 residues. V lost 4 bases to trimming and J lost 5 bases, with 11 bases between them.

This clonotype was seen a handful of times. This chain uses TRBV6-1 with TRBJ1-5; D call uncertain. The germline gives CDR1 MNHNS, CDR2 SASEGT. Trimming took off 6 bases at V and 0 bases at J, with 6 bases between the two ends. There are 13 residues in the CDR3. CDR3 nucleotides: TGTGCCAGCAGAGGTAGTAGCAATCAGCCCCAGCATTTT. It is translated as CASRGSSNQPQHF.

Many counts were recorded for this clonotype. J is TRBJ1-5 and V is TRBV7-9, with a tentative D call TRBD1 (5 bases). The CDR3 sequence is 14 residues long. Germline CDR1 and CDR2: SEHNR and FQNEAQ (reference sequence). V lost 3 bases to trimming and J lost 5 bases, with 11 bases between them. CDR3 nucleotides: TGTGCCAGCAGCTTGGGGGACTGGTATCAGCCCCAGCATTTT. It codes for CASSLGDWYQPQHF.

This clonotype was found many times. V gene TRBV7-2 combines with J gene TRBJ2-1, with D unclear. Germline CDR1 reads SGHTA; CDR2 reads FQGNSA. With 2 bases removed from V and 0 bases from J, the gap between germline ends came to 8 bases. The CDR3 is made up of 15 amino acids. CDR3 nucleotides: TGTGCCAGCAGCTTATTCGGTAGCTCCTACAATGAGCAGTTCTTC. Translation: CASSLFGSSYNEQFF.

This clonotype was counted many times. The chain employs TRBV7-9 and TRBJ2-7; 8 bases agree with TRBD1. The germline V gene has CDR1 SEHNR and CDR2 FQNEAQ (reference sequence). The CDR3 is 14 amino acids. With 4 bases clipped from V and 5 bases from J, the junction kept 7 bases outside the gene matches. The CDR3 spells CASSWGQVGDEQYF. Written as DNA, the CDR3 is TGTGCCAGCAGCTGGGGACAGGTCGGAGACGAGCAGTACTTC.

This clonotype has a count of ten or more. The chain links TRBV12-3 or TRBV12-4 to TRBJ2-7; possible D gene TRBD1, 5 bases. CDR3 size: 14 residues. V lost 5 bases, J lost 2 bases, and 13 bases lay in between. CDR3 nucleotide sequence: TGTGCCAGCAGTCCCGACAGTTCAACCTACGAGCAGTACTTC. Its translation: CASSPDSSTYEQYF.

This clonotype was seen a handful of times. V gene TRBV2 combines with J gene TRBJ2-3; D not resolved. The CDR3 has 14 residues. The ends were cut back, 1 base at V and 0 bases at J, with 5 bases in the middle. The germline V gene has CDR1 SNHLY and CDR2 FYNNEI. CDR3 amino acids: CASSEGLSTDTQYF. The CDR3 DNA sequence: TGTGCCAGCAGTGAAGGGCTGAGCACAGATACGCAGTATTTT.

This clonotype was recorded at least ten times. CDR3 sequence reads: CASSDLGQDPGNEQFF. Here the CDR3 DNA reads TGTGCCAGCAGTGACCTTGGGCAGGACCCCGGGAATGAGCAGTTCTTC. This chain links TRBV6-1 with TRBJ2-1, with D unresolved. CDR3 length: 16 amino acids. V was trimmed by 3 bases and J by 7 bases, leaving 19 bases between them. Per the germline V gene, CDR1 is MNHNS and CDR2 is SASEGT.

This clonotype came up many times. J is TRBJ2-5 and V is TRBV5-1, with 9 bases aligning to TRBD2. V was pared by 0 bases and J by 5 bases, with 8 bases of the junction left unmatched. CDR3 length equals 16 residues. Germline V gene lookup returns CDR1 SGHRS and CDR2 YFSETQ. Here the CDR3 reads CASSLEGAGGFETQYF. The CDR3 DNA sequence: TGCGCCAGCAGCTTGGAGGGAGCGGGAGGTTTTGAGACCCAGTACTTC.

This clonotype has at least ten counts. The CDR3 DNA follows: TGTGCCAGCAGACTGGAGCTAGCGCTCTTCAATGAGCAGTTCTTC. Translated: CASRLELALFNEQFF. The rearrangement uses TRBV27 and TRBJ2-1, with D perhaps matching TRBD2 (6 bases). From germline, CDR1 is MNHEY and CDR2 SMNVEV (reference sequence). CDR3 size: 15 residues. V was cut by 6 bases and J by 6 bases, with 18 bases left in between.

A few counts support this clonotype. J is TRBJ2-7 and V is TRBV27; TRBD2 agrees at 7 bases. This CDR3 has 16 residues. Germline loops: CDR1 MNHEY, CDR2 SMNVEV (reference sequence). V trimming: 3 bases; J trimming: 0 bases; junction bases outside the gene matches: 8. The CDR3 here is CASSFVLATGSYEQYF. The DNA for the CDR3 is TGTGCCAGCAGTTTTGTACTAGCGACCGGCTCCTACGAGCAGTACTTC.

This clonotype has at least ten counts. The CDR3: CASSSWTGGGYTF. The CDR3 DNA follows: TGTGCCAGCAGTTCGTGGACAGGGGGTGGCTACACCTTC. This chain uses TRBV12-3 or TRBV12-4 with TRBJ1-2; 10 bases line up with TRBD1. Trimming cost V 4 bases and J 7 bases; bases outside gene matches: 3. CDR3 size: 13 residues.

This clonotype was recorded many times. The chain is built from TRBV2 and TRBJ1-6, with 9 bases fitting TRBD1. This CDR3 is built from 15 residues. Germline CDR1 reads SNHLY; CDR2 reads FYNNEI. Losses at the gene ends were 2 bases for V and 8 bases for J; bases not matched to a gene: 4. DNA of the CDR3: TGTGCCAGCAGTGAAAGACAGGGGGTTCATTCACCCCTCCACTTT. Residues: CASSERQGVHSPLHF. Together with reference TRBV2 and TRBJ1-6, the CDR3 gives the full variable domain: EPEVTQTPSHQVTQMGQEVILRCVPISNHLYFYWYRQILGQKVEFLVSFYNNEISEKSEIFDDQFSVERPDGSNFTLKIRSTKLEDSAMYFCASSERQGVHSPLHFGNGTRLTVT.

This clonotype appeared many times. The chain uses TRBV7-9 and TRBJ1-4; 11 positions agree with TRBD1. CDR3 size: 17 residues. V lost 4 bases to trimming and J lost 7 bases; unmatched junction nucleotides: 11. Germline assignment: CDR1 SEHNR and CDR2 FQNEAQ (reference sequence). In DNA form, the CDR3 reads TGTGCCAGCAGCTACCGGACAGGGGGCGGCCCGGGTGAAAAACTGTTTTTT. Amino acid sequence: CASSYRTGGGPGEKLFF.

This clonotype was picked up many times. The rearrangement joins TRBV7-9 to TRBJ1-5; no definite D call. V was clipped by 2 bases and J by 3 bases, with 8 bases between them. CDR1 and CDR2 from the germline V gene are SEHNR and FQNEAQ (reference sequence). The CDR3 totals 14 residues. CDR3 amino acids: CASSLLGSNQPQHF. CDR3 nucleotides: TGTGCCAGCAGCTTATTGGGGTCCAATCAGCCCCAGCATTTT. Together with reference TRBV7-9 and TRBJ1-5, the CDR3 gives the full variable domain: DTGVSQNPRHKITKRGQNVTFRCDPISEHNRLYWYRQTLGQGPEFLTYFQNEAQLEKSRLLSDRFSAERPKGSFSTLEIQRTEQGDSAMYLCASSLLGSNQPQHFGDGTRLSIL.

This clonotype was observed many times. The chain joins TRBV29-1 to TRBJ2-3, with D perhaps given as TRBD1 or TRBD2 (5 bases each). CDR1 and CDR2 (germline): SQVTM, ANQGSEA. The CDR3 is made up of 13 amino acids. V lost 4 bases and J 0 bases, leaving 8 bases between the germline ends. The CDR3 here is CSVVRDSTDTQYF. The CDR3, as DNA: TGCAGCGTTGTCCGGGACAGCACAGATACGCAGTATTTT.

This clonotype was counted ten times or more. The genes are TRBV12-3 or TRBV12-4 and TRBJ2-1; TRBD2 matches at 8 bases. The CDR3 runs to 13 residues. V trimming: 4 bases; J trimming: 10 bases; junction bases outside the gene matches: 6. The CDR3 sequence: CASSSLGGVEQFF. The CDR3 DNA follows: TGTGCCAGCAGTTCCCTCGGGGGGGTGGAGCAGTTCTTC.